Shown below are 17 T cell receptor beta chains from a single sample sequenced in a study of human T cells and chemical hapten exposure. TCRdb passed the RACE reads through MiXCR, listing each CDR3 protein once. This sample has more than 75,000 distinct CDR3 sequences, with roughly 10% found just once. Time point described: patch test 2, 6 weeks after DPC sensitization. The treatment was: therapeutic diphenylcyclopropenone sensitization with weekly scalp DPC. The sequencing here drew on whole blood, taken in connection with sensitization to the hapten diphenylcyclopropenone (DPC). The receptors come from a woman in her thirties with alopecia areata. Some clones in this sample may be carry-over from other donors' samples.

The chain carries TRBV18 and TRBJ2-7; 9 nucleotides line up with TRBD1. The junction had 6 bases not matched to a gene; V was cut back by 2 bases and J by 1 base. The CDR3 contains 16 residues. From germline, CDR1 is KGHSH and CDR2 LQKENI. As DNA, the CDR3 is TGTGCCAGCTCACCAGGACCGGGACAGGGTTCCTACGAGCAGTACTTC. Protein sequence: CASSPGPGQGSYEQYF.

The sample holds many counts of this clonotype. The chain employs TRBV9 and TRBJ1-6, with a possible D match to TRBD1 (6 bases). Germline CDR1 is SGDLS and CDR2 is YYNGEE. The V end lost 3 bases, the J end lost 9 bases, and 7 bases lay between the germline ends. The CDR3 loop spans 12 amino acids. In DNA, the CDR3 is TGTGCCAGCAGCGGAGGGGGTTCACCCCTCCACTTT. Protein: CASSGGGSPLHF.

This clonotype was observed at least ten times. The chain uses TRBV14 and TRBJ2-5, with D hard to call. The germline V and J ends were trimmed by 4 bases and 0 bases, with 15 bases remaining between them. In germline, CDR1 is SGHDN, CDR2 FVKESK. The CDR3 runs to 16 residues. This chain's CDR3 is CASSPMGTTYQETQYF. The CDR3 nucleotides read TGTGCCAGCAGCCCTATGGGCACGACGTACCAAGAGACCCAGTACTTC.

This clonotype was detected ten times or more. The chain uses TRBV29-1 and TRBJ2-7; D gene ambiguous. The V and J ends lost 4 bases and 2 bases respectively, with 9 bases between them. Looked up from germline, CDR1 is SQVTM and CDR2 is ANQGSEA. This CDR3 comprises 12 residues. CDR3 DNA sequence: TGCAGCGTTGCAACAGCAGCCTACGAGCAGTACTTC. Translated: CSVATAAYEQYF.

This clonotype was counted at least ten times. J is TRBJ2-3 and V is TRBV2; the match to TRBD2 covers 13 bases. Germline V lookup: CDR1 SNHLY, CDR2 FYNNEI. This CDR3 region has 14 residues. V shed 10 bases and J 5 bases; nucleotides not matched to a gene: 6. CDR3 region: CANTGTSGEDTQYF. CDR3 DNA: TGTGCCAACACTGGGACTAGCGGGGAAGATACGCAGTATTTT. Drawing the rest from reference TRBV2 and TRBJ2-3, the complete variable domain is EPEVTQTPSHQVTQMGQEVILRCVPISNHLYFYWYRQILGQKVEFLVSFYNNEISEKSEIFDDQFSVERPDGSNFTLKIRSTKLEDSAMYFCANTGTSGEDTQYFGPGTRLTVL.

The table lists this clonotype with many counts. CDR3 sequence: CASKLQGGYEQYF. The CDR3 nucleotides read TGTGCCAGTAAGTTACAGGGGGGCTACGAGCAGTACTTC. V usage is TRBV6-5 and J usage is TRBJ2-7; 8 nucleotides align to TRBD1. Trimming removed 9 bases from V and 3 bases from J; junction bases left unmatched: 7. This CDR3 has 13 amino acids. Germline V gene lookup returns CDR1 MNHEY and CDR2 SVGAGI.

This clonotype was recorded at least ten times. The rearrangement joins TRBV29-1 to TRBJ2-3; D possibly uses TRBD1 or TRBD2 (5 bases each). The germline V and J ends were trimmed by 2 bases and 2 bases, with 14 bases remaining between them. CDR3 size: 15 residues. Per the germline V gene, CDR1 is SQVTM and CDR2 is ANQGSEA. CDR3 protein: CSVENRRSPTDTQYF. As DNA, the CDR3 is TGCAGCGTTGAAAACAGGAGGAGTCCCACAGATACGCAGTATTTT.

This rearrangement joins TRBV29-1 to TRBJ2-1, with D perhaps matching TRBD1 or TRBD2 (5 bases each). The germline gives CDR1 SQVTM, CDR2 ANQGSEA. With 6 bases removed from V and 8 bases from J, the gap between germline ends came to 29 bases. The CDR3 has 17 amino acids. CDR3 region: CSVKRGFGGLPRDEQFF. CDR3 nucleotides: TGCAGCGTAAAACGCGGTTTTGGAGGTCTCCCCAGGGATGAGCAGTTCTTC.

This sequence joins TRBV6-2 or TRBV6-3 and TRBJ2-1, with 9 bases aligning to TRBD2. CDR1 MNHEY and CDR2 SVGEGT come from the germline V gene. This CDR3 has 15 residues. Germline trimming cut 5 bases from V and 3 bases from J; bases unmatched to any gene: 5. The CDR3 DNA is TGTGCCAGCAGTACGAGCGGGGGGATCTACAATGAGCAGTTCTTC. It is translated as CASSTSGGIYNEQFF.

This clonotype was counted between two and nine times. A read error may explain this, as a much larger clone is one base away. V gene TRBV7-2 combines with J gene TRBJ2-3; D possibly uses TRBD1 or TRBD2 (6 bases each). V was clipped by 0 bases and J by 5 bases, with 9 bases between them. The CDR3 contains 14 residues. CDR1 is SGHTA, CDR2 FQGNSA, per germline. The CDR3 DNA reads TGTGCCAGCAGCTTAGCGGGGGGCATAGATACGCAGTATTTT. Residues: CASSLAGGIDTQYF.

The sample holds a few counts of this clonotype. The chain recombines TRBV7-9 with TRBJ2-3; TRBD2 matches at 7 bases. This CDR3 region has 16 residues. CDR1 and CDR2 from the germline V gene are SEHNR and FQNEAQ (reference sequence). With V trimmed by 11 bases and J by 0 bases, 14 bases remained unmatched. Here the CDR3 DNA reads TGTGCCTCTTCGCGGGGGACTACCCTTAGCACAGATACGCAGTATTTT. Its protein product is CASSRGTTLSTDTQYF.

This clonotype occurred many times. The chain carries TRBV11-3 and TRBJ2-7; TRBD1 might be the D (6 bases). The CDR3 is 15 residues long. Trimming removed 3 bases from V and 1 base from J, with 13 bases in between. Germline V gene data show CDR1 as SGHNT and CDR2 as YENEEA. CDR3 sequence reads: CASSFRDIGSYEQYF. In nucleotides, the CDR3 is TGTGCCAGCAGCTTCCGGGACATCGGTTCCTACGAGCAGTACTTC.

The chain carries TRBV11-2 and TRBJ2-3, with 7 bases that match TRBD1. V was pared by 2 bases and J by 3 bases, with 5 bases of the junction left unmatched. The germline V gene has CDR1 SGHAT and CDR2 FQNNGV. CDR3 length: 15 residues. CDR3 sequence reads: CASSLMGQFTDTQYF. The CDR3 nucleotides are TGTGCCAGCAGCTTAATGGGACAGTTTACAGATACGCAGTATTTT. Filled out from reference TRBV11-2 and TRBJ2-3, the complete variable domain reads EAGVAQSPRYKIIEKRQSVAFWCNPISGHATLYWYQQILGQGPKLLIQFQNNGVVDDSQLPKDRFSAERLKGVDSTLKIQPAKLEDSAVYLCASSLMGQFTDTQYFGPGTRLTVL.

There are many counts of this clonotype. The V and J genes are TRBV5-6 and TRBJ2-5; D is undetermined. The CDR3 is 13 amino acids. V gave up 2 bases and J gave up 3 bases, with 8 bases separating them. CDR1 and CDR2 from the germline V gene are SGHDT and YYEEEE. The CDR3 protein is CASSLGLEETQYF. The CDR3 nucleotides are TGTGCCAGCAGCTTAGGCCTGGAAGAGACCCAGTACTTC.

In this sample, this clonotype turned up many times. The chain combines TRBV7-8 with TRBJ1-1; D not certain. This CDR3 spans 14 amino acids. CDR1 SGHVS and CDR2 FQNEAQ come from the germline V gene. V was trimmed by 0 bases and J by 1 base, leaving 6 bases between them. CDR3 sequence reads: CASSLAPQNTEAFF. The CDR3 DNA sequence: TGTGCCAGCAGCTTAGCTCCCCAGAACACTGAAGCTTTCTTT.

This clonotype has a count of ten or more. The V and J genes are TRBV11-2 and TRBJ2-7; 7 positions match TRBD1. The CDR3 runs 13 residues. With 5 bases clipped from V and 5 bases from J, the junction kept 6 bases outside the gene matches. Per germline, CDR1 SGHAT and CDR2 FQNNGV. CDR3 bases: TGTGCCAGCAGCCTGACAGGGACCAACGAGCAGTACTTC. Encoded protein: CASSLTGTNEQYF.

This clonotype was seen ten or more times. The chain recombines TRBV11-2 with TRBJ2-1; 8 positions agree with TRBD1. V trimming: 3 bases; J trimming: 2 bases; junction bases outside the gene matches: 3. The CDR3 loop spans 15 amino acids. Germline V CDR1 and CDR2: SGHAT, FQNNGV. CDR3 in DNA: TGTGCCAGCAGCTTCGGACAGGGCCCCTACAATGAGCAGTTCTTC. Its protein is CASSFGQGPYNEQFF.